These T cell receptor beta chains were read from a single sample in a study of T cell changes during pregnancy in multiple sclerosis. TCRdb keeps only in-frame clones here, not all; method: immunoSEQ multiplex PCR. Of 70,000 to 95,000 clones in the sample, approximately 94% were seen once. The source material was peripheral blood, sampled after pregnancy. The receptors were sampled from a female donor in good health, enrolled as a control in a pregnancy study. CDR3s include the opening cysteine and the closing phenylalanine or tryptophan. Fields, in order: clone size, D gene, J gene, V gene, CDR3 DNA, CDR3 protein. The D gene is left open where the match is weak. The size entry is marked missing in some rows and otherwise reads once, few, many or a size class.

clone size: -; D gene: -; J gene: TRBJ2-2; V gene: TRBV7-2; CDR3 DNA: TGTGCCAGCAGCTTAGCGGTGACGGGGTCCGGGGAGCTGTTTTTT; CDR3 protein: CASSLAVTGSGELFF
clone size: -; D gene: TRBD1; J gene: TRBJ2-7; V gene: TRBV7-9; CDR3 DNA: TGTGCCAGCAGTGAGGGGGTAGGGGGCCCAGGGCAGTACTTC; CDR3 protein: CASSEGVGGPGQYF
clone size: -; D gene: -; J gene: TRBJ2-1; V gene: TRBV11-1; CDR3 DNA: TGTGCCAGCAGCCCCCCCAGTGCCCACAATGAGCAGTTCTTC; CDR3 protein: CASSPPSAHNEQFF
clone size: -; D gene: -; J gene: TRBJ2-7; V gene: TRBV11-2; CDR3 DNA: TGTGCCAGCAGCTTAGGGCGACAGGCCTACGAGCAGTACTTC; CDR3 protein: CASSLGRQAYEQYF
clone size: -; D gene: -; J gene: TRBJ2-5; V gene: TRBV6-5; CDR3 DNA: TGTGCCAGCAGTTACTTAGGGGGTGGGGAGACCCAGTACTTC; CDR3 protein: CASSYLGGGETQYF
clone size: -; D gene: -; J gene: TRBJ1-3; V gene: TRBV7-3; CDR3 DNA: TGTGCCAGCAGCCAATCCGGACAGGGAAACACCATATATTTT; CDR3 protein: CASSQSGQGNTIYF
clone size: -; D gene: TRBD1; J gene: TRBJ2-7; V gene: TRBV28; CDR3 DNA: TGTGCCAGCAGTTTATTCGGGACAGAACTATACGAGCAGTACTTC; CDR3 protein: CASSLFGTELYEQYF
clone size: -; D gene: -; J gene: TRBJ1-1; V gene: TRBV30; CDR3 DNA: TGTGCCTGGAGTGTAAGAGGCACTGAAGCTTTCTTT; CDR3 protein: CAWSVRGTEAFF
clone size: -; D gene: TRBD1; J gene: TRBJ2-7; V gene: TRBV10-3; CDR3 DNA: TGTGCCATCAGTGAGGTTAGAGGGACAGTTAACTTC; CDR3 protein: CAISEVRGTVNF
clone size: medium-sized; D gene: TRBD1; J gene: TRBJ1-2; V gene: TRBV4-2; CDR3 DNA: TGTGCCAGCAGCCAGGCACAGGGGGTTGTAGAGGGCTACACCTTC; CDR3 protein: CASSQAQGVVEGYTF
clone size: -; D gene: -; J gene: TRBJ1-2; V gene: TRBV7-9; CDR3 DNA: TGTGCCAGCAGCTCCGGGACACCGGCTTGGTATGGCTACACCTTC; CDR3 protein: CASSSGTPAWYGYTF
clone size: -; D gene: -; J gene: TRBJ1-1; V gene: TRBV7-8; CDR3 DNA: TGTGCCAGCAGCTTAAATACAGAGATGAACACTGAAGCTTTCTTT; CDR3 protein: CASSLNTEMNTEAFF
clone size: -; D gene: -; J gene: TRBJ2-2; V gene: TRBV5-1; CDR3 DNA: TGCGCCAGCAGAGGAACCGGGGATTCCGGGGAGCTGTTTTTT; CDR3 protein: CASRGTGDSGELFF
clone size: -; D gene: -; J gene: TRBJ1-5; V gene: TRBV6-5; CDR3 DNA: TGTGCCAGCAGCCTACGAGACGGGGTCAATCAGCCCCAGCATTTT; CDR3 protein: CASSLRDGVNQPQHF
clone size: -; D gene: TRBD1; J gene: TRBJ2-7; V gene: TRBV28; CDR3 DNA: TGTGCCAGCAGTTTGACAGGGGGTCGGTACGAGCAGTACTTC; CDR3 protein: CASSLTGGRYEQYF
clone size: -; D gene: -; J gene: TRBJ1-5; V gene: TRBV15; CDR3 DNA: TGTGCCACCAGCAGAGTAGGGGCGGATCAGCCCCAGCATTTT; CDR3 protein: CATSRVGADQPQHF
clone size: -; D gene: -; J gene: TRBJ1-4; V gene: TRBV4-1; CDR3 DNA: TGCGCCAGCCGCTCGACTGCAACTAATGAAAAACTGTTTTTT; CDR3 protein: CASRSTATNEKLFF
clone size: -; D gene: -; J gene: TRBJ1-3; V gene: TRBV4-1; CDR3 DNA: TGCGCCAGCAGCCAGGGGGCTACCTCTGGAAACACCATATATTTT; CDR3 protein: CASSQGATSGNTIYF
clone size: -; D gene: TRBD1; J gene: TRBJ2-7; V gene: TRBV5-1; CDR3 DNA: TGCGCCAGCAGCTTGGATGGACAGGGGTTCTACGAGCAGTACTTC; CDR3 protein: CASSLDGQGFYEQYF
clone size: -; D gene: -; J gene: TRBJ2-3; V gene: TRBV1; CDR3 DNA: TGCACCAGCAGCCAATCAGGCGGGGGGAGGGATACGCAGTATTTT; CDR3 protein: CTSSQSGGGRDTQYF
clone size: -; D gene: -; J gene: TRBJ2-3; V gene: TRBV20-1; CDR3 DNA: TGCAGTGCTAGTTCGGGGGATACGCAGTATTTT; CDR3 protein: CSASSGDTQYF
clone size: -; D gene: TRBD1; J gene: TRBJ1-3; V gene: TRBV30; CDR3 DNA: TGTGCCTGGAGTAGGACAGGGTCGGACACCATATATTTT; CDR3 protein: CAWSRTGSDTIYF
clone size: -; D gene: TRBD1; J gene: TRBJ1-5; V gene: TRBV19; CDR3 DNA: TGTGCCAGTAAGGACAGGGGGCGGCAGCCCCAGCATTTT; CDR3 protein: CASKDRGRQPQHF
clone size: -; D gene: -; J gene: TRBJ1-2; V gene: TRBV29-1; CDR3 DNA: TGCAGCGTTGACAGCTATGGCTACACCTTC; CDR3 protein: CSVDSYGYTF
clone size: -; D gene: TRBD1; J gene: TRBJ1-3; V gene: TRBV7-2; CDR3 DNA: TGTGCCAGCAGCTCACAGGGGTCCACCATATATTTT; CDR3 protein: CASSSQGSTIYF
clone size: -; D gene: TRBD2; J gene: TRBJ2-1; V gene: TRBV7-3; CDR3 DNA: TGTGCCAGCAGCTCCTACCTAGCGGGGGGGCCCTTCTCCTACAATGAGCAGTTCTTC; CDR3 protein: CASSSYLAGGPFSYNEQFF
clone size: -; D gene: TRBD1; J gene: TRBJ2-7; V gene: TRBV19; CDR3 DNA: TGTGCCAGTAGCCAGGGACAGGGGGCCGTCTACGAGCAGTACTTC; CDR3 protein: CASSQGQGAVYEQYF
clone size: -; D gene: -; J gene: TRBJ2-7; V gene: TRBV4-3; CDR3 DNA: TGCGCCAGCAGCCAAGACAACAGGTTCAGCTCCTACGAGCAGTACTTC; CDR3 protein: CASSQDNRFSSYEQYF
clone size: -; D gene: -; J gene: TRBJ2-3; V gene: TRBV4-2; CDR3 DNA: TGTGCCAGCAGCCAAGGGGTCCCAGGGTCTAGCACAGATACGCAGTATTTT; CDR3 protein: CASSQGVPGSSTDTQYF
clone size: -; D gene: -; J gene: TRBJ1-6; V gene: TRBV19; CDR3 DNA: TGTGCCAGTTCACGGGGGTCACCCCTCCACTTT; CDR3 protein: CASSRGSPLHF
clone size: -; D gene: TRBD1; J gene: TRBJ1-2; V gene: TRBV5-1; CDR3 DNA: TGCGCCAGCAGCTCCACAGGGGGCGCATTCTATGGCTACACCTTC; CDR3 protein: CASSSTGGAFYGYTF
clone size: once; D gene: -; J gene: TRBJ1-3; V gene: TRBV15; CDR3 DNA: TGTGCCACCAGCAGAGATGTCGGTCTCTCTGGAAACACCATATATTTT; CDR3 protein: CATSRDVGLSGNTIYF
clone size: -; D gene: TRBD1; J gene: TRBJ2-7; V gene: TRBV5-5; CDR3 DNA: TGTGCCAGCAGTTTGGCCTCGGGGACAGGGACAAAATACGAGCAGTACTTC; CDR3 protein: CASSLASGTGTKYEQYF
clone size: -; D gene: TRBD2; J gene: TRBJ2-1; V gene: TRBV7-3; CDR3 DNA: TGTGCCAGCAGCCCCCGCGGTCCTAGCGGGGGGCGGGATGAGCAGTTCTTC; CDR3 protein: CASSPRGPSGGRDEQFF
clone size: once; D gene: -; J gene: TRBJ2-5; V gene: TRBV7-3; CDR3 DNA: TGTGCCAGCAGCTTAACATCTACTAGATCAGAGACCCAGTACTTC; CDR3 protein: CASSLTSTRSETQYF
clone size: -; D gene: TRBD1; J gene: TRBJ1-1; V gene: TRBV19; CDR3 DNA: TGTGCCAGTGTGGGGGACAGGGGGAACACTGAAGCTTTCTTT; CDR3 protein: CASVGDRGNTEAFF
clone size: -; D gene: -; J gene: TRBJ1-5; V gene: TRBV27; CDR3 DNA: TGTGCCAGCAGTTGGACACACCCGAATCAGCCCCAGCATTTT; CDR3 protein: CASSWTHPNQPQHF
clone size: -; D gene: -; J gene: TRBJ2-5; V gene: TRBV29-1; CDR3 DNA: TGCAGCGTTTGGCAGGGCCAAGAGACCCAGTACTTC; CDR3 protein: CSVWQGQETQYF
clone size: -; D gene: TRBD2; J gene: TRBJ2-1; V gene: TRBV10-3; CDR3 DNA: TGTGCCATCCGACTAGCGGGAGAAAGTGGTGAGCAGTTCTTC; CDR3 protein: CAIRLAGESGEQFF
clone size: -; D gene: TRBD1; J gene: TRBJ2-2; V gene: TRBV29-1; CDR3 DNA: TGCACCTCCCGGGGGTACAGGGGGCGGGGGTCCGGGGAGCTGTTTTTT; CDR3 protein: CTSRGYRGRGSGELFF
clone size: -; D gene: -; J gene: TRBJ1-2; V gene: TRBV19; CDR3 DNA: TGTGCCAGTAGTATAGACAGGGCCGCTGGCTACACCTTC; CDR3 protein: CASSIDRAAGYTF
clone size: -; D gene: -; J gene: TRBJ1-2; V gene: TRBV7-2; CDR3 DNA: TGTGCCAGCAGTCTCGACAGGTCCTTCTTCTATGGCTACACCTTC; CDR3 protein: CASSLDRSFFYGYTF
clone size: -; D gene: TRBD2; J gene: TRBJ2-2; V gene: TRBV9; CDR3 DNA: TGTGCCAGCGGTGAGCGGGGGGGGAACACCGGGGAGCTGTTTTTT; CDR3 protein: CASGERGGNTGELFF